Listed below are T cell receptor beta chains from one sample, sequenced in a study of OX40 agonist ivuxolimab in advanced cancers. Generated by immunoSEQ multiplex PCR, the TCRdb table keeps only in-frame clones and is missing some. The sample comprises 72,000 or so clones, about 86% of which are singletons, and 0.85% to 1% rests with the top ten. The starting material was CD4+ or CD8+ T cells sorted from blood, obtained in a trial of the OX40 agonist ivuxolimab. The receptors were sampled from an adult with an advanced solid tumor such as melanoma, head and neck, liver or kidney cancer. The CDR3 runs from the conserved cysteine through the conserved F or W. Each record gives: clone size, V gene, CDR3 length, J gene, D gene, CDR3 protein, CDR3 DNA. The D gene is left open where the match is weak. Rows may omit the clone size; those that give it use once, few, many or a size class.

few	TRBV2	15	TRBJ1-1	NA	CASRRDTFLNTEAFF	TGTGCCAGCAGGAGGGACACGTTCCTGAACACTGAAGCTTTCTTT
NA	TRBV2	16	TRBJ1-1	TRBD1	CASRESGTGGKTEAFF	TGTGCCAGCAGAGAGTCGGGGACAGGGGGCAAGACTGAAGCTTTCTTT
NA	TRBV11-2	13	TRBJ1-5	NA	CASSLPGNQPQHF	TGTGCCAGCAGCCTCCCGGGCAATCAGCCCCAGCATTTT
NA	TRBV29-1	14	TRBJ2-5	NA	CSGTIGAGMETQYF	TGCAGCGGCACAATCGGGGCAGGGATGGAGACCCAGTACTTC
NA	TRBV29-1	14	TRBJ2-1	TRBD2	CSVVTSGAHNEQFF	TGCAGCGTCGTGACTAGCGGGGCCCACAATGAGCAGTTCTTC
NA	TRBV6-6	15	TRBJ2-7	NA	CASSYFKRAPYEQYF	TGTGCCAGCAGTTACTTCAAGCGGGCCCCCTACGAGCAGTACTTC
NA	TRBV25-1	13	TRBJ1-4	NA	CASRRAMNEKLFF	TGTGCCAGCCGCCGGGCGATGAATGAAAAACTGTTTTTT
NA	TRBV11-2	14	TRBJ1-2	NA	CASSLVARSYGYTF	TGTGCCAGCAGCTTAGTAGCCCGTAGCTATGGCTACACCTTC
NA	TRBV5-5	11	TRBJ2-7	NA	CASSRGYEQYF	TGTGCCAGCAGCCGGGGATACGAGCAGTACTTC
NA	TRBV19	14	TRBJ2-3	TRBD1	CASTPRGPVDTQYF	TGTGCCAGTACCCCAAGGGGGCCTGTAGATACGCAGTATTTT
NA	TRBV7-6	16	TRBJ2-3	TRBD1	CASSWAGTGSADTQYF	TGTGCCAGCAGCTGGGCCGGGACAGGGAGCGCAGATACGCAGTATTTT
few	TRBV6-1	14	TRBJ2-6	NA	CASRGEAGANVLTF	TGTGCCAGCAGGGGGGAGGCTGGGGCCAACGTCCTGACTTTC
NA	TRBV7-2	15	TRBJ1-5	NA	CASRNGHQLGQPQHF	TGTGCCAGCAGAAACGGACACCAGTTGGGACAGCCCCAGCATTTT
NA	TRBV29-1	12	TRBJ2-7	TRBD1	CSVVATGEQQYF	TGCAGCGTTGTAGCGACAGGGGAACAGCAGTACTTC
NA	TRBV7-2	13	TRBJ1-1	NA	CATGTGRRSEAFF	TGTGCCACAGGAACAGGGCGTCGGTCTGAAGCTTTCTTT
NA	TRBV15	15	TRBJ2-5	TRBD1	CATSRTGQLQETQYF	TGTGCCACCAGCAGAACGGGACAGCTCCAAGAGACCCAGTACTTC
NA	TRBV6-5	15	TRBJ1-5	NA	CASSYTPWGNQPQHF	TGTGCCAGCAGTTACACTCCGTGGGGCAATCAGCCCCAGCATTTT
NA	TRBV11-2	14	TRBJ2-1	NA	CASSSTSYSNEQFF	TGTGCCAGCAGCTCGACCTCCTACAGCAATGAGCAGTTCTTC
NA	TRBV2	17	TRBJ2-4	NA	CASSEKGANQVGNIQYF	TGTGCCAGCAGCGAGAAAGGGGCGAATCAAGTCGGAAACATTCAGTACTTC
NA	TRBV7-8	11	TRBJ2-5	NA	CASSSGETQYF	TGTGCCAGCAGCTCAGGGGAGACCCAGTACTTC
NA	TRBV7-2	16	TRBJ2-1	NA	CASSLATGASYNEQFF	TGTGCCAGCAGCCTTGCGACAGGTGCATCCTACAATGAGCAGTTCTTC
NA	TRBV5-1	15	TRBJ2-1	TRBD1	CASSPGQGAYNEQFF	TGCGCCAGCAGCCCTGGACAGGGGGCATACAATGAGCAGTTCTTC
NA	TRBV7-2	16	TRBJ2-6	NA	CASSLVGSSGANVLTF	TGTGCCAGCAGCTTAGTGGGGAGCTCTGGGGCCAACGTCCTGACTTTC
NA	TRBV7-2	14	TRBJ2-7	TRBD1	CASSFGTGPYEQYF	TGTGCCAGCAGCTTTGGGACAGGGCCCTACGAGCAGTACTTC
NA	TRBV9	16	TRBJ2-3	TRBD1	CASSVGGNQGADTQYF	TGTGCCAGCAGCGTAGGGGGAAACCAGGGGGCAGATACGCAGTATTTT
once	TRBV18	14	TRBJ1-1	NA	CASSPRAREGEAFF	TGTGCCAGCTCTCCACGGGCCAGGGAAGGAGAAGCTTTCTTT
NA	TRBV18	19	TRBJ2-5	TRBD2	CASSPQFRPTSGSGETQYF	TGTGCCAGCTCACCACAGTTCCGGCCGACTAGCGGGAGTGGAGAGACCCAGTACTTC
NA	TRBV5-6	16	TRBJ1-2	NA	CASSLGRGLGSNGYTF	TGTGCCAGCAGCTTGGGTCGGGGCTTAGGATCAAATGGCTACACCTTC
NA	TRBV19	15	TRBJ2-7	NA	CASSTPLRGRDEQYF	TGTGCCAGTAGTACCCCCCTTCGGGGTCGCGACGAGCAGTACTTC
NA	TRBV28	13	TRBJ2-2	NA	CASSLTGHGELFF	TGTGCCAGCAGCCTAACCGGGCACGGGGAGCTGTTTTTT
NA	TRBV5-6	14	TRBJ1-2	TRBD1	CASSFRDRDYGYTF	TGTGCCAGCAGCTTCCGGGACAGGGACTATGGCTACACCTTC
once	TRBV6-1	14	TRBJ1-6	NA	CASSADRTYSPLHF	TGTGCCAGCAGTGCTGACAGGACGTATTCACCCCTCCACTTT
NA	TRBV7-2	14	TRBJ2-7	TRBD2	CASSLVAGKYEQYF	TGTGCCAGCAGCTTAGTAGCGGGGAAATACGAGCAGTACTTC
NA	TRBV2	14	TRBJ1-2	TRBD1	CASSEDRTKYGYTF	TGTGCCAGCAGTGAGGACAGGACCAAGTATGGCTACACCTTC
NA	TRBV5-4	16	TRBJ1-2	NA	CASSVEGGGHRGGYTF	TGTGCCAGCAGCGTGGAAGGGGGTGGACATCGGGGAGGCTACACCTTC
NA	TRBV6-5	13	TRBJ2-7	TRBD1	CASRRQGANEQYF	TGTGCCAGCAGGCGACAGGGGGCAAACGAGCAGTACTTC
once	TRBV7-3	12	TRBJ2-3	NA	CASSPTTDTQYF	TGTGCCAGCAGCCCAACCACAGATACGCAGTATTTT
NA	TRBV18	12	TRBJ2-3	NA	CASSTTTDTQYF	TGTGCCAGCTCGACTACTACAGATACGCAGTATTTT
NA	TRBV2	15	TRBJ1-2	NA	CASRGNWQINYGYTF	TGTGCCAGCAGGGGAAATTGGCAGATTAACTATGGCTACACCTTC
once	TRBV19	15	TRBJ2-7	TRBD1	CASSIFGTGGGEQYF	TGTGCCAGTAGTATATTTGGGACAGGGGGCGGCGAGCAGTACTTC
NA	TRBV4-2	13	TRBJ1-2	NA	CASSTDLYYGYTF	TGTGCCAGCAGCACCGACTTGTACTATGGCTACACCTTC